The clone carrying this T cell receptor beta chain was found a few times. Its specificity is unknown. V lost 3 bases and J lost 2; bases outside the gene matches: 11. CDR1 is LNHNV, CDR2 YYDKDF, per germline (reference sequence). CDR3 length: 17 residues. The record originates from a study of T cells in Graves' hyperthyroidism and ophthalmopathy. Study-level findings and limits: The model predicted ophthalmopathy a median roughly 6.5 months before onset.

Using RNA transcripts as the source, TCR beta CDR3 regions were amplified. The TCR CDR3 first-round RT-PCR relied on the HTBI primer set. Each CDR3 protein is one row after TCRdb ran MiXCR on the multiplex PCR reads. Here the sample spans 300,000 to 400,000 distinct CDR3 sequences, approximately 18% being singletons. Patients aged 18 to 65 had newly diagnosed hyperthyroidism lasting under 2 months. Exclusion of a patient resulted from uncontrolled infection, other autoimmune disease, pregnancy or lactation. Material: blood. The rearrangement joins TRBV15 to TRBJ2-7; 9 nucleotides match TRBD2. This clonotype was obtained from a woman aged 45-60 years with Graves' hyperthyroidism. The CDR3 sequence: CATSRTSGAISTYEQYF. CDR3 nucleotides: TGTGCCACCAGCAGGACTAGCGGCGCGATTTCTACCTACGAGCAGTACTTC. The whole variable domain, remainder taken from reference TRBV15 and TRBJ2-7, is DAMVIQNPRYQVTQFGKPVTLSCSQTLNHNVMYWYQQKSSQAPKLLFHYYDKDFNNEADTPDNFQSRRPNTSFCFLDIRSPGLGDTAMYLCATSRTSGAISTYEQYFGPGTRLTVT.